The 9 T cell receptor beta chains listed next were all sequenced from one sample in a study of neurological immune-mediated disorders (dated by TCRdb to between 2019 and 2020). Library construction relied on 5' RACE. The listed sequencing device is Illumina HiSeq 2500. The public sequencing data were trimmed at Q25 with fastp and processed into clonotypes with MiXCR by TCRdb, which kept only in-frame beta chains. Merged by CDR3 protein, the rows form single entries marked with the most common genes and DNA. The sample has tens of thousands of distinct CDR3 sequences on record, about a sixth of them singletons. Over 15% of the sample is held by the ten biggest clonotypes. Sequencing was performed on PBMCs. The receptor set was obtained from a woman in her 40s in good health.

This clonotype was detected many times. CDR3 bases: TGTGCCAGCAGCGCCCGGGGTCTCAGGGATAGCGGCTACACCTTC. Encoded protein: CASSARGLRDSGYTF. J is TRBJ1-2 and V is TRBV7-8; tentatively, D is TRBD1 (5 bases). The germline V and J ends were trimmed by 5 bases and 8 bases, with 21 bases remaining between them. The CDR3 runs to 15 residues. Per the germline V gene, CDR1 is SGHVS and CDR2 is FQNEAQ.

This clonotype was seen ten or more times. The rearrangement joins TRBV25-1 to TRBJ2-2; D is ambiguous. V was trimmed by 5 bases and J by 1 base, leaving 8 bases between them. The CDR3 covers 14 residues. CDR1 and CDR2 (germline): MGHDK, SYGVNS. For the CDR3, the DNA is TGTGCCAGCAGTTGGGCGGAGAACACCGGGGAGCTGTTTTTT. This codes for CASSWAENTGELFF.

This clonotype was found many times. The chain combines TRBV20-1 with TRBJ1-1; no firm D call. This CDR3 comprises 11 residues. Trimming took off 5 bases at V and 6 bases at J, with 10 bases between the two ends. Germline CDR1 DFQATT, CDR2 SNEGSKA (reference sequence). This chain's CDR3 is CSAPVGPEAFF. DNA of the CDR3: TGCAGTGCTCCCGTGGGCCCTGAAGCTTTCTTT.

This clonotype was recorded at least ten times. The rearrangement uses TRBV28 and TRBJ1-1, with D tentatively TRBD1 (5 bases). Trimming took off 2 bases at V and 3 bases at J, with 10 bases between the two ends. CDR1 MDHEN and CDR2 SYDVKM come from the germline V gene. CDR3 length equals 14 residues. CDR3 nucleotides: TGTGCCAGCAGTTTAAGGGGACCATACACTGAAGCTTTCTTT. It specifies CASSLRGPYTEAFF.

This clonotype has a count of ten or more. The chain joins TRBV7-6 to TRBJ2-7; TRBD1 aligns across 8 bases. Germline V gene data show CDR1 as SGHVS and CDR2 as FNYEAQ. The CDR3 has 14 residues. Losses at the gene ends were 5 bases for V and 5 bases for J; bases not matched to a gene: 8. The CDR3 here is CASSLMDRAHEQYF. The CDR3 DNA sequence: TGTGCCAGCAGCCTCATGGACAGGGCCCACGAGCAGTACTTC. The complete variable domain, with remaining parts taken from reference TRBV7-6 and TRBJ2-7, reads GAGVSQSPRYKVTKRGQDVALRCDPISGHVSLYWYRQALGQGPEFLTYFNYEAQQDKSGLPNDRFSAERPEGSISTLTIQRTEQRDSAMYRCASSLMDRAHEQYFGPGTRLTVT.

This clonotype occurred many times. It may be a read error: a sequence one base away is much more abundant. The CDR3 DNA reads TGTGTCAGCAGCCGAGGTACCACTGAAGCTTTCTTT. It encodes CVSSRGTTEAFF. The chain has TRBV12-3 or TRBV12-4 and TRBJ1-1; D call uncertain. The CDR3 has 12 amino acids.

This clonotype was detected many times. The chain recombines TRBV6-5 with TRBJ2-2; maybe TRBD1 (6 bases). The V end was cut by 2 bases, the J end by 1 base, with 17 bases between. Germline loops: CDR1 MNHEY, CDR2 SVGAGI. The CDR3 is made up of 18 amino acids. In nucleotides, the CDR3 is TGTGCCAGCAGTTACCAGGGGACGGGGACCCGGAACACCGGGGAGCTGTTTTTT. Its translation: CASSYQGTGTRNTGELFF.

This clonotype has a count of ten or more. The chain is built from TRBV4-2 and TRBJ2-5; 7 nucleotides align to TRBD2. With V trimmed by 0 bases and J by 7 bases, 11 bases remained unmatched. The CDR3 is 16 residues long. Germline V CDR1 and CDR2: LGHNA, YNFKEQ. The CDR3 DNA reads as TGTGCCAGCAGCCAAGATTGGAGCGGGGCCTGGGGGACCCAGTACTTC. This gives the protein CASSQDWSGAWGTQYF.

The table lists this clonotype with many counts. The chain recombines TRBV7-2 with TRBJ2-3; D is uncertain. Germline CDR1 reads SGHTA; CDR2 reads FQGNSA. CDR3 length: 16 residues. V was pared by 0 bases and J by 1 base, with 11 bases between. CDR3 DNA: TGTGCCAGCAGCTTAGCCCCCAATTTTGGCACAGATACGCAGTATTTT. Its translation: CASSLAPNFGTDTQYF.